These 2 T cell receptor beta chains originate from one sample sequenced in a study of control samples from healthy donors and cancer patients. Profiling relied on immunoSEQ multiplex PCR, and the TCRdb table lists in-frame clones only, not all of them. Seen here are 100,000 or so clones, about 90% observed once, and the top ten hold about 20%. Sequencing was performed on blood. The source is a woman in her fifties or sixties in good health.

The genes are TRBV2 and TRBJ2-3; tentative D call: TRBD2 (6 bases). Looked up from germline, CDR1 is SNHLY and CDR2 is FYNNEI. Deletions cut 5 bases from V and 2 bases from J, with 11 bases between. The CDR3 runs to 14 residues. The CDR3 loop is CASSRGSYTDTQYF. CDR3 DNA: TGTGCCAGCAGTCGGGGGTCCTACACAGATACGCAGTATTTT.

The rearrangement uses TRBV9 and TRBJ2-2; no clear D. Germline V gene sequence: CDR1 SGDLS, CDR2 YYNGEE. V was shortened by 2 bases and J by 7 bases, with 6 bases between the two germline ends. CDR3 length: 12 amino acids. CDR3 loop: CASSVNVGELFF. The CDR3, as DNA: TGTGCCAGCAGCGTTAACGTCGGGGAGCTGTTTTTT.